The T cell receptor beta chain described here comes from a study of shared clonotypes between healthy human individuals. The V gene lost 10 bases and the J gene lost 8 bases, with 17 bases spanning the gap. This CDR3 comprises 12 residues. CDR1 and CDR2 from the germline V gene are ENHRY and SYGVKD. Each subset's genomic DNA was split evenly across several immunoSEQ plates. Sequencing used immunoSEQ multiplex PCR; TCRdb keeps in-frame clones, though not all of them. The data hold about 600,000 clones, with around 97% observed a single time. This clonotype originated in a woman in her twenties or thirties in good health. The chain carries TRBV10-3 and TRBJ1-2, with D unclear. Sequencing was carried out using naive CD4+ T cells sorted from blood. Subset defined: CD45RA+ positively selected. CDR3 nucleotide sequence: TGTGCCACCGCTTCGACCGGGCAAGGCTACACCTTC. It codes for CATASTGQGYTF.